This TCR beta chain was obtained from a study of T cells in Graves' hyperthyroidism and ophthalmopathy. Study context: Peripheral blood draws took place at initial diagnosis, ahead of any treatment. Study results and limitations: Appearing also in blood were most of the thyroid clonotypes expanded above 0.001.

This clonotype came up a few times. Its antigen is unidentified. What was amplified from RNA transcripts were TCR beta CDR3 regions. First-round RT-PCR of the TCR CDR3 relied on the HTBI primer set. TCRdb re-analysed the multiplex PCR reads in MiXCR, keeping a single row per CDR3 protein. The sample carries hundreds of thousands of distinct CDR3 sequences, about 20% recorded once. The study left out patients who had uncontrolled infection, other autoimmune disease, pregnancy or lactation. Sequencing was performed on blood. This receptor was obtained from a man in his forties with Graves' ophthalmopathy.

This CDR3 reads CASSLGRAENTEAFF. DNA for the CDR3: TGTGCCAGCAGCTTAGGGAGGGCGGAGAACACTGAAGCTTTCTTT. The rearrangement uses TRBV7-2 and TRBJ1-1; D gene unclear. Trimming took off 1 base at V and 1 base at J, with 10 bases between the two ends. Germline CDR1 SGHTA, CDR2 FQGNSA. The length of the CDR3 is 15 residues.